One T cell receptor beta chain is described in this entry. Its antigen is as yet unknown. The data belong to a study of cytomegalovirus exposure and HLA in healthy donors. Study conclusions and caveats: Most subjects had HLA-A and HLA-B alleles reportedly predicted accurately by TCR beta sequences.

The CDR3 is made up of 14 amino acids. The germline V and J ends were trimmed by 8 bases and 4 bases, with 17 bases remaining between them. In germline, CDR1 is MNHEY, CDR2 SVGAGI. This PCR relied on a set of 60 Vbeta primers and 13 Jbeta primers. Sequencing was performed with immunoSEQ multiplex PCR; in TCRdb, only in-frame clones are kept and a portion is missing. The table lists more than 110,000 clones, around two thirds of them singletons. Sequencing input: PBMCs. This receptor was identified in an older woman in good health and CMV-seropositive. The gene calls are TRBV6-5 and TRBJ1-2; D is perhaps TRBD1 (5 bases). DNA of the CDR3: TGTGCCAGCCATAACGGGGGGAACTTCTATGGCTACACCTTC. Translated: CASHNGGNFYGYTF.